These 19 T cell receptor beta chains were all obtained from the same sample, sequenced in a study of CD8 T cells in ankylosing spondylitis. TCRdb ran MiXCR on the 5' RACE reads and lists one entry per CDR3 protein. The profile shows roughly 240,000 distinct CDR3 sequences, over 30% of them singletons. Sequenced material: blood, either unsorted or a sorted T cell fraction (not recorded which). The receptors were sampled from a male donor with ankylosing spondylitis or in good health (not recorded which).

The gene calls are TRBV9 and TRBJ2-1; TRBD2 might be the D (6 bases). The CDR3 sequence is 14 residues long. Germline values: CDR1 SGDLS, CDR2 YYNGEE. V lost 3 bases, J lost 6 bases, and 13 bases lay in between. CDR3 region: CASSAAGGSNEQFF. CDR3 nucleotides: TGTGCCAGCAGCGCCGCCGGGGGAAGCAATGAGCAGTTCTTC.

This clonotype was picked up a small number of times. The chain combines TRBV20-1 with TRBJ1-2, with no clear D. Germline lookup yields CDR1 DFQATT and CDR2 SNEGSKA (reference sequence). V was clipped by 5 bases and J by 8 bases, with 15 bases between them. The CDR3 loop spans 12 amino acids. The CDR3 DNA follows: TGCAGTGCTGCGGACTTGACTGGGGGCTACACCTTC. Amino acids: CSAADLTGGYTF.

This clonotype was observed a few times. This chain's CDR3 is CASSLPDTGGYTF. CDR3 DNA sequence: TGTGCCAGCAGCTTACCGGACACGGGCGGCTACACCTTC. This chain connects TRBV7-9 to TRBJ1-2; possible D gene TRBD1, 5 bases. Trimming shortened V by 2 bases and J by 8 bases, and 12 bases separated the two germline ends. CDR1 is SEHNR and CDR2 is FQNEAQ in the germline V gene (reference sequence). The CDR3 is made up of 13 amino acids.

V usage is TRBV12-3 or TRBV12-4 and J usage is TRBJ1-4; no reliable D call. This CDR3 contains 13 residues. Deletions cut 6 bases from V and 0 bases from J, with 5 bases between. CDR3 loop: CASRVTTNEKLFF. In DNA, the CDR3 is TGTGCCAGCAGGGTCACAACTAATGAAAAACTGTTTTTT.

This clonotype has a single count. The rearrangement links TRBV7-6 to TRBJ2-3, with 15 positions matching TRBD2. CDR1 SGHVS and CDR2 FNYEAQ come from the germline V gene. The ends lost 5 bases at V and 0 bases at J; junction bases unmatched: 12. The CDR3 length is 20 residues. Here the CDR3 reads CASSPRQGLAGGTSTDTQYF. DNA of the CDR3: TGTGCCAGCAGCCCCCGACAGGGACTAGCGGGGGGAACTAGCACAGATACGCAGTATTTT.

V usage is TRBV25-1 and J usage is TRBJ1-2; TRBD1 is a possible D gene (5 bases). CDR3 length: 13 residues. Deletions cut 6 bases from V and 3 bases from J, with 11 bases between. The germline V gene encodes CDR1 MGHDK and CDR2 SYGVNS. The CDR3 DNA is TGTGCCAGCAGATCCCAGGGAGACTATGGCTACACCTTC. Its translation: CASRSQGDYGYTF.

This clonotype was seen repeatedly, ten times or more. The chain links TRBV20-1 to TRBJ2-6; D gene ambiguous. Germline V gene lookup returns CDR1 DFQATT and CDR2 SNEGSKA (reference sequence). Deletions cut 3 bases from V and 4 bases from J, with 4 bases between. CDR3 length: 12 residues. The CDR3 region has the DNA TGCAGTGCTAGGGGAGGGGCCAACGTCCTGACTTTC. Encoded protein: CSARGGANVLTF.

In this sample, this clonotype turned up a few times. V usage is TRBV27 and J usage is TRBJ2-5; possibly TRBD1 for D (5 bases). Germline V lookup: CDR1 MNHEY, CDR2 SMNVEV (reference sequence). This CDR3 is 14 amino acids long. V shed 2 bases and J shed 4 bases, with 11 bases lying between them. The CDR3 loop reads CASSLRQTIETQYF. For the CDR3, the DNA is TGTGCCAGCAGTTTACGACAGACAATAGAGACCCAGTACTTC.

This clonotype appeared a few times. V is TRBV25-1 and J is TRBJ2-5; possible D gene TRBD1, 5 bases. Germline V gene data show CDR1 as MGHDK and CDR2 as SYGVNS. CDR3 length equals 13 residues. V lost 6 bases to trimming and J lost 5 bases, with 13 bases between them. CDR3 bases: TGTGCCAGCAGCCGACAGTCCTCGGAGACCCAGTACTTC. Its protein is CASSRQSSETQYF.

A few counts support this clonotype. The chain is built from TRBV29-1 and TRBJ2-7; 8 nucleotides line up with TRBD2. V gave up 7 bases and J gave up 7 bases; unmatched junction bases: 15. The CDR3 loop spans 14 amino acids. The germline CDR1 and CDR2 sequences are SQVTM and ANQGSEA. The CDR3 coding sequence is TGCAGCGCTGTTCCGGGACTAGTAACGCGGGAGCAGTACTTC. Translated: CSAVPGLVTREQYF.

This sequence joins TRBV5-1 and TRBJ2-5; possibly TRBD1 for D (6 bases). The CDR3 is 12 residues long. From germline, CDR1 is SGHRS and CDR2 YFSETQ. Trimming removed 2 bases from V and 5 bases from J, with 7 bases in between. The CDR3 reads CASSFQGETQYF. The CDR3 bases are TGCGCCAGCAGCTTCCAGGGGGAGACCCAGTACTTC. Full variable domain (remainder filled in from reference TRBV5-1 and TRBJ2-5): KAGVTQTPRYLIKTRGQQVTLSCSPISGHRSVSWYQQTPGQGLQFLFEYFSETQRNKGNFPGRFSGRQFSNSRSEMNVSTLELGDSALYLCASSFQGETQYFGPGTRLLVL.

This clonotype was observed a few times. This sequence joins TRBV27 and TRBJ1-3; D is unresolved. The CDR3 loop spans 15 amino acids. Germline CDR1 and CDR2: MNHEY and SMNVEV (reference sequence). Between the trimmed V and J ends, which lost 5 bases and 0 bases, there was a span of 11 bases. The CDR3 DNA sequence: TGTGCCAGCAGTCAACGACCTATCTCTGGAAACACCATATATTTT. Translating it yields CASSQRPISGNTIYF.

The CDR3 region is CASSPGRPGELFF. The CDR3 bases are TGTGCCAGCAGCCCAGGGCGGCCCGGGGAGCTGTTTTTT. The J gene is TRBJ2-2, the V gene TRBV3-1, with D perhaps TRBD1 (5 bases). CDR1 is LGHDT and CDR2 is YNNKEL in the germline V gene (reference sequence). V was cut by 4 bases and J by 6 bases, with 9 bases left in between. The CDR3 length is 13 residues. The whole variable domain, remainder taken from reference TRBV3-1 and TRBJ2-2, is DTAVSQTPKYLVTQMGNDKSIKCEQNLGHDTMYWYKQDSKKFLKIMFSYNNKELIINETVPNRFSPKSPDKAHLNLHINSLELGDSAVYFCASSPGRPGELFFGEGSRLTVL.

The chain has TRBV5-1 and TRBJ2-7; perhaps TRBD1 as D (6 bases). Per germline, CDR1 SGHRS and CDR2 YFSETQ. V was clipped by 0 bases and J by 0 bases, with 10 bases between them. This CDR3 has 15 residues. CDR3 amino acids: CASSLGQVSSYEQYF. The CDR3 DNA sequence: TGCGCCAGCAGCTTGGGACAGGTTAGCTCCTACGAGCAGTACTTC.

This chain links TRBV20-1 with TRBJ1-5; weak D call: TRBD1 (6 bases). The V and J ends lost 6 bases and 5 bases respectively, with 14 bases between them. The CDR3 length is 13 residues. The V gene's germline CDR1 is DFQATT and CDR2 SNEGSKA (reference sequence). In DNA, the CDR3 is TGCAGTGCCAAAGGGGGGTACGATCAGCCCCAGCATTTT. Translation: CSAKGGYDQPQHF.

The V and J genes are TRBV4-2 and TRBJ2-5, with D perhaps matching TRBD2 (6 bases). V shed 3 bases and J shed 3 bases, with 14 bases lying between them. This CDR3 contains 15 residues. Germline values: CDR1 LGHNA, CDR2 YNFKEQ. Here the CDR3 DNA reads TGTGCCAGCAGCCAGAGGGACTCCTTGAAAGAGACCCAGTACTTC. Translation: CASSQRDSLKETQYF.

The chain links TRBV12-3 or TRBV12-4 to TRBJ2-4, with 9 bases matching TRBD2. V lost 3 bases to trimming and J lost 2 bases; unmatched junction nucleotides: 8. The CDR3 extends over 17 amino acids. This chain's CDR3 is CASSFQGLAGSKNIQYF. CDR3 bases: TGTGCCAGCAGTTTTCAGGGTCTAGCGGGGTCCAAAAACATTCAGTACTTC.

There are a few counts of this clonotype. The chain employs TRBV7-9 and TRBJ1-1; D may be TRBD1 (5 bases). Germline V gene sequence: CDR1 SEHNR, CDR2 FQNEAQ (reference sequence). CDR3 length: 11 residues. Trimming pared 4 bases from V and 11 bases from J, leaving 11 bases between. The CDR3 sequence: CASSSGGSAFF. The DNA of the CDR3 is TGTGCCAGCAGCTCGGGGGGGAGCGCTTTCTTT.

The rearrangement uses TRBV3-1 and TRBJ2-3; the D is unclear. The CDR3 has 13 amino acids. Germline V gene data show CDR1 as LGHDT and CDR2 as YNNKEL (reference sequence). V shed 6 bases and J shed 2 bases, with 9 bases lying between them. The CDR3 bases are TGTGCCAGCAGACTTTTAGACACAGATACGCAGTATTTT. It specifies CASRLLDTDTQYF.